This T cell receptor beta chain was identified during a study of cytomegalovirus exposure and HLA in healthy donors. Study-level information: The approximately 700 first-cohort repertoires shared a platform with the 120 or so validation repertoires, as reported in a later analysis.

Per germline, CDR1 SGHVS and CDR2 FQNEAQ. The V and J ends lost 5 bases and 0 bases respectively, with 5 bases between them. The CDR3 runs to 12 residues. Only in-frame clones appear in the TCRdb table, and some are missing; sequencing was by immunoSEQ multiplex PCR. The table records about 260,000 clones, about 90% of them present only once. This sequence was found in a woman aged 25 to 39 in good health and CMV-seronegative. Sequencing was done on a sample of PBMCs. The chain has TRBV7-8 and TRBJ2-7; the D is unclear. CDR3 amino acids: CASSAGSYEQYF. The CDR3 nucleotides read TGTGCCAGCAGCGCAGGCTCCTACGAGCAGTACTTC.